The sequence of this T cell receptor (beta chain) was determined in a study of vaccination effects on CD4 cells after COVID-19. Study background: The participants, recipients of two vaccine doses, got either BNT162b2 or mRNA-1273. Broader study findings: Clones from infection and from vaccination both contracted markedly late after vaccination.

Sequencing used immunoSEQ multiplex PCR; TCRdb keeps in-frame clones, though not all of them. The repertoire consists of roughly 35,000 clones, with approximately 73% occurring once and the leading ten covering 27%. As concerns this clone: Its target is unknown.

J gave up 7 bases and V 3 bases, and 10 bases lay outside the gene matches. The CDR3 runs to 16 residues. Germline V gives CDR1 MNHEY, CDR2 SMNVEV (reference sequence). ViraFEST assay sequencing came after antigen-specific CD4+ T cells were expanded with viral peptide pools. A roughly 11-day culture period preceded the isolation of CD4+ T cells. Each vaccine recipient was nucleocapsid antibody negative and had no prior SARS-CoV-2 infection. Peptides at around 9.9 ug/ml and IL-2 at 10 IU/ml were added to fewer than 2.5 million PBMC per well. The TCR sequence derives from a human donor who received a COVID-19 vaccine. The rearrangement uses TRBV27 and TRBJ1-4; 8 nucleotides match TRBD1. The sample here was CD4+ T cells from PBMCs cultured with HCoV-OC43 spike peptides, taken before COVID-19 vaccination. Subset given: HCoV-OC43 spike overlapping peptide pool stimulation. CDR3 region: CASSLSSGTGGEKLFF. CDR3 in DNA: TGTGCCAGCAGTTTGAGCTCCGGGACAGGAGGTGAAAAACTGTTTTTT.